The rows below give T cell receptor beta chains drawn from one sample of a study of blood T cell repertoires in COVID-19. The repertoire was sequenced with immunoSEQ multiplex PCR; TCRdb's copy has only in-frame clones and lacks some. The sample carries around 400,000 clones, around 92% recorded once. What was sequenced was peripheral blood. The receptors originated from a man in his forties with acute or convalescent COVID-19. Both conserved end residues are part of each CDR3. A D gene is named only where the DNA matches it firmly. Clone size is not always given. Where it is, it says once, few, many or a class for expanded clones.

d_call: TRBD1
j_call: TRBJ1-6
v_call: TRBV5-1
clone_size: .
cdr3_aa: CASRGQGVRDSPLHF
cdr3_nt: TGCGCCAGCAGAGGACAGGGGGTTAGGGATTCACCCCTCCACTTT

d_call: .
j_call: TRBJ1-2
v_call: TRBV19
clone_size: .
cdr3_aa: CASATGGNYGYTF
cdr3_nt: TGTGCCAGCGCGACGGGAGGGAACTATGGCTACACCTTC

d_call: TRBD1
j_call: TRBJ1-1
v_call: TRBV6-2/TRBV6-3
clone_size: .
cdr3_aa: CASSSLRTGRNTEAFF
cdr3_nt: TGTGCCAGCAGTTCTCTGAGGACAGGGAGGAACACTGAAGCTTTCTTT

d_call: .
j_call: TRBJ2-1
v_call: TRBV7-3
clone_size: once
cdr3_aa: CATADTGNNEQFF
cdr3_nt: TGTGCCACCGCGGATACCGGAAACAATGAGCAGTTCTTC

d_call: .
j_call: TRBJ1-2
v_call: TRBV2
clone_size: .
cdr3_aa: CASNRVPIESGYTF
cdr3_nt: TGTGCCAGCAACAGGGTTCCAATTGAAAGTGGCTACACCTTC

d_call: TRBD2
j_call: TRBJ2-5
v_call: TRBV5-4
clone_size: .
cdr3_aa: CASSLASGQQETQYF
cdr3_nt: TGTGCCAGCAGCTTGGCTAGCGGGCAGCAAGAGACCCAGTACTTC

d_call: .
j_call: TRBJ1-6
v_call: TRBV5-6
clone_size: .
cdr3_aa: CASSSLRDYSPLHF
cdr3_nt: TGTGCCAGCAGCTCCCTACGTGATTATTCACCCCTCCACTTT

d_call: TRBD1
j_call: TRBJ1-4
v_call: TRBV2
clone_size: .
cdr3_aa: CASSWVPGQVNEKLFF
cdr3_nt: TGTGCCAGCAGTTGGGTCCCGGGACAGGTTAATGAAAAACTGTTTTTT

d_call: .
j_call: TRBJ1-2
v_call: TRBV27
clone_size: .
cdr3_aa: CASSFGGWGGHGYTF
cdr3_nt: TGTGCCAGCAGTTTTGGTGGGTGGGGCGGACATGGCTACACCTTC

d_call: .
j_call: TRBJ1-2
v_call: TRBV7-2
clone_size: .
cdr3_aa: CASKIISGGDYGYTF
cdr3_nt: TGTGCCAGCAAAATAATTTCGGGGGGAGACTATGGCTACACCTTC

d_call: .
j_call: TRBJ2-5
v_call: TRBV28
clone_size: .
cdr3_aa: CASSSYDWIQETQYF
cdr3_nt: TGTGCCAGCAGTTCCTATGACTGGATACAAGAGACCCAGTACTTC

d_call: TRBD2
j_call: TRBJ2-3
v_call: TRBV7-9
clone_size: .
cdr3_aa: CASSSALLAGGPDTQYF
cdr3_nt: TGTGCCAGCAGCTCCGCCTTACTAGCGGGAGGGCCAGATACGCAGTATTTT

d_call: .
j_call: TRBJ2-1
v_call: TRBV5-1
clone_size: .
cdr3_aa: CASTNPGISSYNEQFF
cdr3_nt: TGCGCCAGCACCAATCCCGGGATCAGCTCCTACAATGAGCAGTTCTTC

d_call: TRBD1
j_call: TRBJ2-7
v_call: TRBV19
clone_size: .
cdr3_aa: CASSDEGGGDEQYF
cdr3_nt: TGTGCCAGTAGCGACGAAGGGGGCGGCGACGAGCAGTACTTC

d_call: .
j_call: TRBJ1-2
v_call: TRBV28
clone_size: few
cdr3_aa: CASSSVYGYTF
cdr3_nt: TGTGCCAGCAGTTCAGTATATGGCTACACCTTC

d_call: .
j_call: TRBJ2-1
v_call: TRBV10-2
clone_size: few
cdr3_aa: CASTLGANEQFF
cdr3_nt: TGCGCCAGCACCCTAGGCGCTAATGAGCAGTTCTTC

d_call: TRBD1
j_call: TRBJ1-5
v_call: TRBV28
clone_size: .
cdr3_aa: CASSSTGNQPQHF
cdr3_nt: TGTGCCAGCAGTTCGACAGGGAATCAGCCCCAGCATTTT

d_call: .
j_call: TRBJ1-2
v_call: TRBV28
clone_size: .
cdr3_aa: CASSLSRAIYGYTF
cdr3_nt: TGTGCCAGCAGTTTAAGCAGGGCCATCTATGGCTACACCTTC

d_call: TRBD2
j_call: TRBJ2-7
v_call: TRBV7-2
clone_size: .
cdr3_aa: CASSPGLAETYEQYF
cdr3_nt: TGTGCCAGCAGCCCCGGACTAGCGGAAACCTACGAGCAGTACTTC

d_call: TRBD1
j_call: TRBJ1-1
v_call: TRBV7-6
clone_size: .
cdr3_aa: CASSSYGQGQEAFF
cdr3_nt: TGTGCCAGCAGCTCCTACGGACAGGGCCAAGAAGCTTTCTTT

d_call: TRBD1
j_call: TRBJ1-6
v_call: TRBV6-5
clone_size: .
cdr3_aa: CASSWDRGNSPLHF
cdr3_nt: TGTGCCAGCAGTTGGGACAGGGGTAATTCACCCCTCCACTTT

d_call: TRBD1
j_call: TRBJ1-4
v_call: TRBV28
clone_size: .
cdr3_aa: CASSRHFTGDTNEKLFF
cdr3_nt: TGTGCCAGCAGTCGACACTTCACAGGGGATACTAATGAAAAACTGTTTTTT

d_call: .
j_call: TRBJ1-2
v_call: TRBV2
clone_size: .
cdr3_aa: CASTQLRTVYGYTF
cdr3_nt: TGTGCCAGCACCCAGCTGAGGACAGTATATGGCTACACCTTC

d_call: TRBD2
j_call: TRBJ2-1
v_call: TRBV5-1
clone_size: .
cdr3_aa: CASSSHSGSTYNEQFF
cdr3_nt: TGCGCCAGCAGCTCACATAGCGGGAGCACTTACAATGAGCAGTTCTTC

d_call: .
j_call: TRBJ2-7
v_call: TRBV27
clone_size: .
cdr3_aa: CASSPWGDRFYEQYF
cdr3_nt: TGTGCCAGCAGTCCATGGGGCGACAGGTTCTACGAGCAGTACTTC

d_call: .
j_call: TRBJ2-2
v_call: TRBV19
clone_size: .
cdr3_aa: CATLRGNTGELFF
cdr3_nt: TGTGCCACTCTTCGGGGGAACACCGGGGAGCTGTTTTTT

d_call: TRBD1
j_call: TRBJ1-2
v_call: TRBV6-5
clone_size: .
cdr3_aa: CASRDGQGMNYGYTF
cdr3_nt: TGTGCCAGCAGGGACGGACAGGGGATGAACTATGGCTACACCTTC

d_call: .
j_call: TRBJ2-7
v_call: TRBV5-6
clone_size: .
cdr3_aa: CASSFSRRAYEQYF
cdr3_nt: TGTGCCAGCAGCTTCTCCCGACGGGCCTACGAGCAGTACTTC

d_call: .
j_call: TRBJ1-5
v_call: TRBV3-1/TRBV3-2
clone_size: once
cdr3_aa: CASSQGTPISNQPQHF
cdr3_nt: TGTGCCAGCAGCCAAGGGACACCGATAAGCAATCAGCCCCAGCATTTT

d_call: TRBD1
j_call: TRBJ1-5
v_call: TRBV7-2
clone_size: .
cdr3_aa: CASSPGDRGIGNQPQHF
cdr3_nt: TGTGCCAGCAGCCCAGGGGACAGGGGGATTGGCAATCAGCCCCAGCATTTT

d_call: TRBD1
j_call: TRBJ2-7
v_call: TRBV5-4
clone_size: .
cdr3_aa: CASSRQGSGSYEQYF
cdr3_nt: TGTGCCAGCAGCCGACAGGGGTCGGGGTCCTACGAGCAGTACTTC

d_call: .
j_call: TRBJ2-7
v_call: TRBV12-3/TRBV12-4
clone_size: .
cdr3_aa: CASTDNLVEQYF
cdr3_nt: TGTGCCAGCACCGACAATTTAGTCGAGCAGTACTTC

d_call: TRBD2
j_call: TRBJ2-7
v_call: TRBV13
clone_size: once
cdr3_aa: CASSLSRTSGRSYEQYF
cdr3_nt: TGTGCCAGCAGCTTATCCCGGACTAGCGGGAGGTCCTACGAGCAGTACTTC

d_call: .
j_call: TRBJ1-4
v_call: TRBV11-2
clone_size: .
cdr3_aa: CASSWSQGVNEKLFF
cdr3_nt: TGTGCCAGCAGCTGGTCGCAGGGCGTAAATGAAAAACTGTTTTTT

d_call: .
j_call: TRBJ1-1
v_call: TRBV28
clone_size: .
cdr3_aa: CASNLGRPNTEAFF
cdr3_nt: TGTGCCAGCAATTTGGGGCGGCCTAACACTGAAGCTTTCTTT

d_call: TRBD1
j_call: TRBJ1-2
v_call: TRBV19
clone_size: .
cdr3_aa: CASSGTVGSYGYTF
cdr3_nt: TGTGCCAGTAGCGGGACAGTGGGGAGCTATGGCTACACCTTC

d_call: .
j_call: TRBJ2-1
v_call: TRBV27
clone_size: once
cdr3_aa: CASSLSGPGREQFF
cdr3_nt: TGTGCCAGCAGTCTCTCAGGTCCGGGGAGAGAGCAGTTCTTC

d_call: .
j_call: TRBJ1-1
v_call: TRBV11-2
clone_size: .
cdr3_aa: CASSFRDTEAFF
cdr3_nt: TGTGCCAGCAGCTTCAGGGACACTGAAGCTTTCTTT

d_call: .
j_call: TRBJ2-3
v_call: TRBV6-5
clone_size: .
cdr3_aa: CASRSGTTSTDTQYF
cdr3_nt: TGTGCCAGCAGGTCCGGGACAACAAGCACAGATACGCAGTATTTT

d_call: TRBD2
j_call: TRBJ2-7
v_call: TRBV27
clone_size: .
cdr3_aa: CASSERESQYEQYF
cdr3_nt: TGTGCCAGCAGTGAGCGGGAGTCACAGTACGAGCAGTACTTC

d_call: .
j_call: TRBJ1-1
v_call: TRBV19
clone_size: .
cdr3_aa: CASRRLTSSGNTEAFF
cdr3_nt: TGTGCCAGTAGACGCTTAACGAGTTCCGGGAACACTGAAGCTTTCTTT

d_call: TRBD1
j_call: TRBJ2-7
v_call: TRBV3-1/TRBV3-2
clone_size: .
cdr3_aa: CASRRDRAYEQYF
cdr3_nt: TGTGCCAGCAGGCGGGACAGGGCCTACGAGCAGTACTTC

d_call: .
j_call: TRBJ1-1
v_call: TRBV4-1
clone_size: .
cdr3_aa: CASRSPGKNTEAFF
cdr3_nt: TGCGCCAGCAGGAGTCCGGGGAAAAACACTGAAGCTTTCTTT

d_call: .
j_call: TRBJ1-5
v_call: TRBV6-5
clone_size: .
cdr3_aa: CASGSGSRQPQHF
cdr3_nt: TGTGCCAGCGGTTCAGGTTCGAGACAGCCCCAGCATTTT

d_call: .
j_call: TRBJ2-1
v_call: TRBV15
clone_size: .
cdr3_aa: CATSTQSSYNEQFF
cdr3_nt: TGTGCCACCAGTACACAGAGCTCCTACAATGAGCAGTTCTTC

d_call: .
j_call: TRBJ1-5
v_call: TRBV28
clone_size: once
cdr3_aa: CASRTGLGLGQPQHF
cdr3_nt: TGTGCCAGCAGGACGGGACTGGGATTAGGTCAGCCCCAGCATTTT

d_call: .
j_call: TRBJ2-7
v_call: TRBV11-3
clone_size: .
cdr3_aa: CASSRDTPGEQYF
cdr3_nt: TGTGCCAGCAGCCGGGACACTCCGGGCGAGCAGTACTTC

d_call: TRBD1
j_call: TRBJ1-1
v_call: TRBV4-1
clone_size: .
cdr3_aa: CASSQRQGERTEAFF
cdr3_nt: TGCGCCAGCAGCCAAAGACAGGGGGAGAGGACTGAAGCTTTCTTT

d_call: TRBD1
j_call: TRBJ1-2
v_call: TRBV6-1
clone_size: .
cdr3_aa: CASSESRTGYGYTF
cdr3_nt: TGTGCCAGCAGTGAATCTAGGACAGGATACGGCTACACCTTC

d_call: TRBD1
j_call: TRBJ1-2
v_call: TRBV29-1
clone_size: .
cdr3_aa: CSIKQGYGYTF
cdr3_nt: TGCAGCATTAAACAGGGGTACGGCTACACCTTC

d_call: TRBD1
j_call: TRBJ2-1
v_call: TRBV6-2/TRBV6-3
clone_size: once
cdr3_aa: CASSRRQGAQSEQFF
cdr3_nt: TGTGCCAGCAGCCGGAGACAGGGGGCGCAGTCTGAGCAGTTCTTC

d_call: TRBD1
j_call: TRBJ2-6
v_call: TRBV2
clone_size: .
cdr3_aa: CASSEGQGRGANVLTF
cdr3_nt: TGTGCCAGCAGTGAGGGACAGGGTCGTGGGGCCAACGTCCTGACTTTC

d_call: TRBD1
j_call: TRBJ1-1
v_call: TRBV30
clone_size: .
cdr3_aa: CAWSQGAEGAFF
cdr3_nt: TGTGCCTGGAGCCAGGGGGCAGAGGGAGCTTTCTTT

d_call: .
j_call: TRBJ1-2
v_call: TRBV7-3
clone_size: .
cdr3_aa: CASSFSWKGDYGYTF
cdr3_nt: TGTGCCAGCAGCTTTAGTTGGAAAGGAGACTATGGCTACACCTTC

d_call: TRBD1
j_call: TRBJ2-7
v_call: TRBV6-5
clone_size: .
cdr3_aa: CASSRGGTGAYEQYF
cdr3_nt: TGTGCCAGCAGCAGAGGCGGGACAGGAGCCTACGAGCAGTACTTC

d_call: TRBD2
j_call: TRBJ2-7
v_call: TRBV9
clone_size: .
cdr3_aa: CASSVEGTGGVYEQYF
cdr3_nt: TGTGCCAGCAGCGTAGAAGGAACGGGAGGAGTATACGAGCAGTACTTC

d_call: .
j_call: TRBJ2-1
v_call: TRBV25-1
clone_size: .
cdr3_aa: CASSEFGTGTYNEQFF
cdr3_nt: TGTGCCAGCAGTGAGTTTGGGACTGGGACCTACAATGAGCAGTTCTTC

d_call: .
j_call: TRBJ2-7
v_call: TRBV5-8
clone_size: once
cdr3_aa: CASSLDRYEQYF
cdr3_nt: TGTGCCAGCAGCTTGGACAGATACGAGCAGTACTTC

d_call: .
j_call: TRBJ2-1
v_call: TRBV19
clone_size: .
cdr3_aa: CASSIVGAHNEQFF
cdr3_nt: TGTGCCAGTAGTATAGTGGGGGCCCACAATGAGCAGTTCTTC